This entry concerns a single T cell receptor (beta chain). Antigen: not known. The assay was immunoSEQ multiplex PCR, and TCRdb's table has in-frame clones only and misses some. The sample includes around 140,000 clones, more than 85% of them seen just once. These data belong to a study of T cell responses to AZD1222 COVID-19 vaccine. The wider study: Second-dose intervals of approximately 4 or approximately 12 weeks were pooled. Study-wide results and limits: Donor demographics were predominantly white British with a female majority; clonal diversity may be underestimated. Of spike-specific TCRs, nearly half reportedly target regions left unmutated in variants. Only after the peak T cell response were repertoires sampled.

This CDR3 comprises 17 residues. The germline V gene encodes CDR1 SGDLS and CDR2 YYNGEE. Trimming stripped 0 bases from V and 7 bases from J, with 20 bases between. V usage is TRBV9 and J usage is TRBJ2-1; D is possibly TRBD2 (5 bases). Sequencing was performed on peripheral blood, taken on day 0 of AZD1222 vaccination. This sequence was found in an adult in good health. The chain's CDR3 is CASSVGGGSSQINEQFF. The CDR3 DNA reads as TGTGCCAGCAGCGTAGGAGGTGGGTCTAGCCAGATTAATGAGCAGTTCTTC.